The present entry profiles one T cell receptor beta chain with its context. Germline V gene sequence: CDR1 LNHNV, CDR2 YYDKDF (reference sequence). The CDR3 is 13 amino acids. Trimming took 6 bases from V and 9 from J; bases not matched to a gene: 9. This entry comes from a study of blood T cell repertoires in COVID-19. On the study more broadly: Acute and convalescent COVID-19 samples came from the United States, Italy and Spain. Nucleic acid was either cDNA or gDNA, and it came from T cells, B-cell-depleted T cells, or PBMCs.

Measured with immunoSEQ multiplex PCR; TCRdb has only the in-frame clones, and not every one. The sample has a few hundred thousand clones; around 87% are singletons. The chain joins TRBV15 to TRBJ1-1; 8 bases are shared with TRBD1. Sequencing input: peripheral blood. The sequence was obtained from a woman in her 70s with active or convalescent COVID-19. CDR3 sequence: CATRGQAGVKAFF. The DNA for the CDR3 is TGTGCCACCAGGGGACAGGCAGGCGTGAAAGCTTTCTTT.